The 24 T cell receptor beta chains presented below share a single source sample, sequenced in a study of blood T cell repertoires in COVID-19. TCRdb keeps only in-frame clones here, not all; method: immunoSEQ multiplex PCR. The sample holds 200,000 to 250,000 clones, around 86% seen once. The sequencing sample was made of PBMCs or T cells enriched from blood (not recorded which). These receptors were obtained from a woman aged 40-49 years with acute COVID-19.

The chain is built from TRBV28 and TRBJ2-7; the match to TRBD2 covers 7 bases. V trimming: 6 bases; J trimming: 3 bases; junction bases outside the gene matches: 11. The CDR3 is 15 amino acids. Germline V gene data show CDR1 as MDHEN and CDR2 as SYDVKM. CDR3 in amino acids: CASRGRDHPLYEQYF. The CDR3 coding sequence is TGTGCCAGCAGGGGGAGGGACCACCCTCTCTACGAGCAGTACTTC.

The CDR3 here is CASSIVGPSRNYGYTF. The CDR3 coding sequence is TGTGCCAGTAGTATAGTAGGCCCGTCCAGGAACTATGGCTACACCTTC. The chain combines TRBV19 with TRBJ1-2; D is unclear. Germline CDR1 is LNHDA and CDR2 is SQIVND (reference sequence). V lost 1 base, J lost 2 bases, and 14 bases lay in between. The CDR3 length is 16 residues.

In its sample, this clone was seen once. This chain joins TRBV6-1 and TRBJ2-2; D is possibly TRBD2 (6 bases). The V end was cut by 4 bases, the J end by 7 bases, with 22 bases between. Germline V gives CDR1 MNHNS, CDR2 SASEGT. The CDR3 is 17 residues long. This CDR3 reads CASSAMVGRSGVGELFF. CDR3 DNA sequence: TGTGCCAGCAGTGCGATGGTCGGGAGAAGTGGGGTCGGGGAGCTGTTTTTT.

The chain joins TRBV11-2 to TRBJ2-3; D remains unclear. This CDR3 is 13 amino acids long. Deletions cut 1 base from V and 2 bases from J, with 4 bases between. CDR1 is SGHAT and CDR2 is FQNNGV in the germline V gene. The DNA of the CDR3 is TGTGCCAGCAGCTTAGGGGCCACAGATACGCAGTATTTT. This gives the protein CASSLGATDTQYF.

The V call is TRBV3-1 (or the pseudogene TRBV3-2), the J call TRBJ1-5; 9 positions match TRBD1. Per germline, CDR1 LGHDT and CDR2 YNNKEL (reference sequence). The length of the CDR3 is 15 residues. V lost 5 bases, J lost 5 bases, and 7 bases stayed unmatched. CDR3 nucleotides: TGTGCCAGCAGCTTAGGGACAGGGATTTATCAGCCCCAGCATTTT. It is translated as CASSLGTGIYQPQHF.

The chain carries TRBV5-1 and TRBJ1-6, with no clear D. Germline V gene lookup returns CDR1 SGHRS and CDR2 YFSETQ. The CDR3 extends over 15 amino acids. V shed 3 bases and J shed 4 bases, with 11 bases lying between them. CDR3 loop: CASSSRSGYNSPLHF. For the CDR3, the DNA is TGCGCCAGCAGCTCTCGGAGCGGTTATAATTCACCCCTCCACTTT. Full variable domain (missing parts from reference TRBV5-1 and TRBJ1-6): KAGVTQTPRYLIKTRGQQVTLSCSPISGHRSVSWYQQTPGQGLQFLFEYFSETQRNKGNFPGRFSGRQFSNSRSEMNVSTLELGDSALYLCASSSRSGYNSPLHFGNGTRLTVT.

This clone was seen a handful of times. The chain employs TRBV5-1 and TRBJ2-1; TRBD2 might be the D (6 bases). V lost 2 bases and J lost 0, with 15 bases in between. CDR1 and CDR2 from the germline V gene are SGHRS and YFSETQ. This CDR3 has 17 amino acids. This chain's CDR3 is CASSFQAGGSSYNEQFF. The CDR3 nucleotides are TGCGCCAGCAGCTTTCAAGCGGGCGGAAGCTCCTACAATGAGCAGTTCTTC.

This clone was recorded a few times. This chain joins TRBV28 and TRBJ1-1; D call uncertain. The CDR3 loop spans 12 amino acids. The germline V and J ends were trimmed by 8 bases and 8 bases, with 15 bases remaining between them. The germline CDR1 and CDR2 sequences are MDHEN and SYDVKM. The CDR3 loop reads CASQETSYEAFF. In DNA, the CDR3 is TGTGCCAGCCAAGAGACATCGTACGAAGCTTTCTTT.

This clone was seen just once. The chain joins TRBV5-1 to TRBJ1-3; 7 bases are shared with TRBD1. The junction had 3 bases not matched to a gene; V was cut back by 0 bases and J by 0 bases. This CDR3 has 16 amino acids. Germline CDR1 and CDR2: SGHRS and YFSETQ. The CDR3 loop reads CASSLAGGISGNTIYF. DNA for the CDR3: TGCGCCAGCAGCTTGGCAGGGGGTATCTCTGGAAACACCATATATTTT.

CDR3 sequence (DNA): TGTGCCAGCAGTCCTGACAGGGTCCGCGAGCAGTACTTC. Amino acids: CASSPDRVREQYF. The J gene is TRBJ2-7, the V gene TRBV28; TRBD1 matches 7 bases. This CDR3 region has 13 residues. The germline V gene has CDR1 MDHEN and CDR2 SYDVKM. The J segment lost 6 bases and the V segment lost 5 bases, leaving 7 bases of the junction unmatched.

The chain employs TRBV7-8 and TRBJ2-7; 9 bases agree with TRBD1. Per germline, CDR1 SGHVS and CDR2 FQNEAQ. The J segment lost 7 bases and the V segment lost 7 bases, leaving 11 bases of the junction unmatched. This CDR3 is built from 14 residues. In DNA, the CDR3 is TGTGCCAGCAACCTGGACAGGGGAAGTCGGGAGCAGTACTTC. Amino acids: CASNLDRGSREQYF.

The chain is built from TRBV6-5 and TRBJ2-2; D might be TRBD1 (5 bases). Germline loops: CDR1 MNHEY, CDR2 SVGAGI. V dropped 4 bases and J dropped 0 bases, with 12 bases sitting between them. The length of the CDR3 is 16 residues. The CDR3 DNA reads TGTGCCAGCAGTTCCAGGGTCAATGCGAACACCGGGGAGCTGTTTTTT. As protein: CASSSRVNANTGELFF.

The chain is built from TRBV28 and TRBJ1-1, with no clear D. CDR3 length equals 14 residues. V dropped 6 bases and J dropped 1 base, with 12 bases sitting between them. Germline V lookup: CDR1 MDHEN, CDR2 SYDVKM. Written as DNA, the CDR3 is TGTGCCAGCAGATCTCCAGGAGGGAACACTGAAGCTTTCTTT. Translating it yields CASRSPGGNTEAFF. The complete variable domain, with remaining parts taken from reference TRBV28 and TRBJ1-1, reads DVKVTQSSRYLVKRTGEKVFLECVQDMDHENMFWYRQDPGLGLRLIYFSYDVKMKEKGDIPEGYSVSREKKERFSLILESASTNQTSMYLCASRSPGGNTEAFFGQGTRLTVV.

The CDR3 DNA sequence: TGTGCCAGCAGTGAGAGGGCAGGGGGACGCTACACCTTC. The encoded protein is CASSERAGGRYTF. V gene TRBV25-1 combines with J gene TRBJ1-2; 7 nucleotides line up with TRBD1. The CDR3 has 13 residues. Germline V gene lookup returns CDR1 MGHDK and CDR2 SYGVNS. Trimming cost V 3 bases and J 9 bases; bases outside gene matches: 7.

The V call is TRBV27, the J call TRBJ1-1; 8 bases map to TRBD1. Unmatched junction bases numbered 2, after V lost 11 bases and J lost 3 bases. The CDR3 spans 11 residues. Germline assignment: CDR1 MNHEY and CDR2 SMNVEV (reference sequence). In DNA form, the CDR3 reads TGTGCCGTACAGGGGGACACTGAAGCTTTCTTT. Residues: CAVQGDTEAFF.

The chain carries TRBV5-4 and TRBJ2-3; 10 bases are a match to TRBD2. Losses at the gene ends were 0 bases for V and 4 bases for J; bases not matched to a gene: 2. The CDR3 has 15 residues. Germline values: CDR1 SGHNT, CDR2 YYREEE (reference sequence). The DNA for the CDR3 is TGTGCCAGCAGCTTGGCTAGCGGGAGACCAGATACGCAGTATTTT. Translation: CASSLASGRPDTQYF.

The chain carries TRBV5-1 and TRBJ1-6; the match to TRBD1 covers 7 bases. V trimming: 4 bases; J trimming: 0 bases; junction bases outside the gene matches: 7. CDR1 and CDR2 from the germline V gene are SGHRS and YFSETQ. CDR3 length: 17 amino acids. The CDR3 is CASSLTGPSSYNSPLHF. The DNA for the CDR3 is TGCGCCAGCAGCCTGACAGGGCCAAGCTCCTATAATTCACCCCTCCACTTT.

The chain links TRBV5-5 to TRBJ1-6; 9 bases line up with TRBD1. The length of the CDR3 is 15 residues. The V gene's germline CDR1 is SGHKS and CDR2 YYEKEE (reference sequence). With V trimmed by 4 bases and J by 5 bases, 4 bases remained unmatched. The DNA of the CDR3 is TGTGCCAGCAGCCGGACAGGGGACCATAATTCACCCCTCCACTTT. It encodes CASSRTGDHNSPLHF.

The V gene is TRBV30, the J gene TRBJ2-5, with TRBD2 as a possible D gene (5 bases). Germline CDR1 reads GTSNPN; CDR2 reads SVGIG (reference sequence). CDR3 length: 13 amino acids. V lost 4 bases to trimming and J lost 4 bases, with 13 bases between them. The DNA for the CDR3 is TGTGCCTGGAAGAGGCGGGTCGGAGAGACCCAGTACTTC. Protein product: CAWKRRVGETQYF. Drawing the rest from reference TRBV30 and TRBJ2-5, the complete variable domain is SQTIHQWPATLVQPVGSPLSLECTVEGTSNPNLYWYRQAAGRGLQLLFYSVGIGQISSEVPQNLSASRPQDRQFILSSKKLLLSDSGFYLCAWKRRVGETQYFGPGTRLLVL.

CDR3 nucleotide sequence: TGTGCCAGCTCATCTGAAGAGACCCAGTACTTC. Translation: CASSSEETQYF. The V gene is TRBV18, the J gene TRBJ2-5; D not certain. CDR1 and CDR2 from the germline V gene are KGHSH and LQKENI. Trimming removed 5 bases from V and 3 bases from J, with 4 bases in between. CDR3 size: 11 residues.

The rearrangement links TRBV30 to TRBJ1-5; D perhaps matches TRBD1 (5 bases). The CDR3 contains 15 residues. Germline V gives CDR1 GTSNPN, CDR2 SVGIG (reference sequence). The germline V and J ends were trimmed by 1 base and 0 bases, with 10 bases remaining between them. CDR3 coding DNA: TGTGCCTGGAGTGGAAGGGGCGATAGCAATCAGCCCCAGCATTTT. Translated: CAWSGRGDSNQPQHF.

The chain is built from TRBV2 and TRBJ2-1; a weak D match, TRBD2 (5 bases). Germline V gives CDR1 SNHLY, CDR2 FYNNEI. V was cut by 0 bases and J by 0 bases, with 9 bases left in between. The CDR3 extends over 16 amino acids. In DNA, the CDR3 is TGTGCCAGCAGTGAAGCGAGCGGAAGCTCCTACAATGAGCAGTTCTTC. Its translation: CASSEASGSSYNEQFF. Drawing the rest from reference TRBV2 and TRBJ2-1, the complete variable domain is EPEVTQTPSHQVTQMGQEVILRCVPISNHLYFYWYRQILGQKVEFLVSFYNNEISEKSEIFDDQFSVERPDGSNFTLKIRSTKLEDSAMYFCASSEASGSSYNEQFFGPGTRLTVL.

The chain's CDR3 is CASRATGEWGDYNEQFF. The CDR3 DNA reads as TGTGCCAGCCGGGCAACAGGAGAGTGGGGGGACTACAATGAGCAGTTCTTC. V is TRBV13 and J is TRBJ2-1; weak D call: TRBD2 (6 bases). The CDR3 extends over 17 amino acids. The germline V gene encodes CDR1 PRHDT and CDR2 FYEKMQ (reference sequence). Trimming left V 8 bases short and J 3 bases short, with 23 bases between.

This clone appeared a single time. The chain carries TRBV13 and TRBJ2-7; 10 bases fit TRBD1. The ends lost 4 bases at V and 5 bases at J; junction bases unmatched: 5. Germline assignment: CDR1 PRHDT and CDR2 FYEKMQ (reference sequence). The CDR3 has 14 residues. The CDR3 loop is CASSSRQGADEQYF. Here the CDR3 DNA reads TGTGCCAGCAGCTCACGACAGGGGGCAGACGAGCAGTACTTC.